The 30 T cell receptor beta chains listed next were all sequenced from one sample in a study of CD8 T cell repertoires and HIV-1 epitope variants. These receptors are not linked to any known antigen. The assay was immunoSEQ multiplex PCR, and TCRdb's table has in-frame clones only and misses some. Here the sample spans some 2,400 clones, almost 65% being singletons. Input material: cultured CD8+ T cells derived from PBMCs. The receptor set was obtained from a male donor with HIV.

The rearrangement joins TRBV28 to TRBJ1-1; 7 bases agree with TRBD1. The CDR3 is 14 residues long. Looked up from germline, CDR1 is MDHEN and CDR2 is SYDVKM. Trimming cost V 3 bases and J 1 base; bases outside gene matches: 2. The CDR3 loop reads CASSLGQRNTEAFF. The CDR3 bases are TGTGCCAGCAGTTTGGGACAGCGGAACACTGAAGCTTTCTTT.

The J gene is TRBJ2-3, the V gene TRBV9; D perhaps matches TRBD1 (5 bases). Germline assignment: CDR1 SGDLS and CDR2 YYNGEE. CDR3 length equals 14 residues. Trimming shortened V by 0 bases and J by 2 bases, and 7 bases separated the two germline ends. CDR3 residues: CASSVEGATDTQYF. The DNA for the CDR3 is TGTGCCAGCAGCGTAGAAGGGGCCACAGATACGCAGTATTTT.

The chain is built from TRBV28 and TRBJ2-2, with 7 positions matching TRBD1. The CDR3 is made up of 15 amino acids. The germline gives CDR1 MDHEN, CDR2 SYDVKM. The J segment lost 6 bases and the V segment lost 5 bases, leaving 9 bases of the junction unmatched. The CDR3 region has the DNA TGTGCCAGCAGTGCCGTAAGACAGGGTTCCGGGGAGCTGTTTTTT. Amino acid sequence: CASSAVRQGSGELFF.

CDR3 loop: CASSLSQGISYNEQFF. The CDR3 coding sequence is TGTGCCAGCAGTTTATCACAGGGGATATCCTACAATGAGCAGTTCTTC. The chain couples TRBV28 to TRBJ2-1, with 7 bases lining up with TRBD1. This CDR3 contains 16 residues. CDR1 MDHEN and CDR2 SYDVKM come from the germline V gene. Trimming at V came to 1 base and at J to 1 base, leaving 4 bases not matched to a gene.

This clone was observed once. The CDR3 sequence: CASSFPRMGGPIEQFF. For the CDR3, the DNA is TGTGCCAGCAGTTTCCCTAGGATGGGAGGGCCGATTGAGCAGTTCTTC. The chain recombines TRBV28 with TRBJ2-1; TRBD2 aligns across 7 bases. V gave up 3 bases and J gave up 9 bases; unmatched junction bases: 14. This CDR3 spans 16 amino acids. Looked up from germline, CDR1 is MDHEN and CDR2 is SYDVKM.

This rearrangement joins TRBV9 to TRBJ2-1; D is ambiguous. The CDR3 covers 12 residues. Germline V CDR1 and CDR2: SGDLS, YYNGEE. V lost 3 bases, J lost 7 bases, and 8 bases lay in between. CDR3 region: CASSAIENEQFF. In DNA, the CDR3 is TGTGCCAGCAGCGCCATCGAAAATGAGCAGTTCTTC.

This chain uses TRBV5-6 with TRBJ1-2, with 11 bases identical to TRBD1. CDR3 size: 15 residues. J was trimmed by 3 bases and V by 4 bases; bases with no gene match: 5. Per germline, CDR1 SGHDT and CDR2 YYEEEE. CDR3 DNA sequence: TGTGCCAGCAGCCCGGGACAGGGGGTCGACTATGGCTACACCTTC. It specifies CASSPGQGVDYGYTF.

V and J are TRBV9 and TRBJ2-5, with a possible D match to TRBD2 (5 bases). Germline V CDR1 and CDR2: SGDLS, YYNGEE. The CDR3 length is 11 residues. Trimming took off 7 bases at V and 7 bases at J, with 11 bases between the two ends. DNA of the CDR3: TGTGCCAGCGGCCCCGAGGGGACCCAGTACTTC. This codes for CASGPEGTQYF.

The CDR3 nucleotides read TGTGCCAGCAGCTTAGTTGGCTCCCCGGGGACCCAGTACTTC. Protein sequence: CASSLVGSPGTQYF. V and J are TRBV11-2 and TRBJ2-5; D gene unclear. V was cut by 1 base and J by 7 bases, with 13 bases left in between. Germline CDR1 and CDR2: SGHAT and FQNNGV. This CDR3 is 14 amino acids long. The full variable domain, rest sourced from reference TRBV11-2 and TRBJ2-5, is EAGVAQSPRYKIIEKRQSVAFWCNPISGHATLYWYQQILGQGPKLLIQFQNNGVVDDSQLPKDRFSAERLKGVDSTLKIQPAKLEDSAVYLCASSLVGSPGTQYFGPGTRLLVL.

V usage is TRBV2 and J usage is TRBJ2-7; maybe TRBD2 (6 bases). CDR3 length: 14 residues. Germline V gives CDR1 SNHLY, CDR2 FYNNEI. With 3 bases removed from V and 0 bases from J, the gap between germline ends came to 9 bases. In nucleotides, the CDR3 is TGTGCCAGCAGTGAGCGGGGATACTCCTACGAGCAGTACTTC. Its protein is CASSERGYSYEQYF.

By sample fraction, this clone is large. The rearrangement links TRBV5-1 to TRBJ2-7; D is ambiguous. The CDR3 runs 14 residues. The V gene lost 4 bases and the J gene lost 3 bases, with 14 bases spanning the gap. The germline CDR1 and CDR2 sequences are SGHRS and YFSETQ. The CDR3, as DNA: TGCGCCAGCAGCCCTGAGTTGGATTACTACGAGCAGTACTTC. Protein sequence: CASSPELDYYEQYF. The variable domain in full, completed from reference TRBV5-1 and TRBJ2-7, reads KAGVTQTPRYLIKTRGQQVTLSCSPISGHRSVSWYQQTPGQGLQFLFEYFSETQRNKGNFPGRFSGRQFSNSRSEMNVSTLELGDSALYLCASSPELDYYEQYFGPGTRLTVT.

This chain connects TRBV28 to TRBJ1-1; tentatively, D is TRBD1 (6 bases). Germline CDR1 and CDR2: MDHEN and SYDVKM. V gave up 1 base and J gave up 6 bases, with 9 bases separating them. The CDR3 covers 13 residues. The CDR3 here is CASSLFEGAEAFF. The CDR3 nucleotides are TGTGCCAGCAGTTTATTTGAGGGGGCTGAAGCTTTCTTT.

CDR3 sequence: CASSFPLRLESTYEQYF. The CDR3 bases are TGTGCCAGCAGTTTCCCCTTGAGACTAGAATCCACCTACGAGCAGTACTTC. The chain combines TRBV28 with TRBJ2-5, with TRBD2 as a possible D gene (6 bases). The J call is doubtful: the DNA matches TRBJ2-7 better. Germline V gene data show CDR1 as MDHEN and CDR2 as SYDVKM. This CDR3 spans 17 amino acids.

The genes are TRBV28 and TRBJ2-2; D uncertain. Germline CDR1 reads MDHEN; CDR2 reads SYDVKM. The CDR3 is 12 residues long. Trimming shortened V by 2 bases and J by 5 bases, and 3 bases separated the two germline ends. CDR3 protein: CASSLETGELFF. The CDR3 DNA reads TGTGCCAGCAGTTTAGAGACCGGGGAGCTGTTTTTT.

This sequence joins TRBV7-7 and TRBJ2-2; 7 bases align to TRBD2. The CDR3 is 16 residues long. The germline V gene encodes CDR1 SSHAT and CDR2 FNYEAQ (reference sequence). With 4 bases clipped from V and 1 base from J, the junction kept 6 bases outside the gene matches. The CDR3 spells CASSSFPGGNTGELFF. The CDR3 nucleotides read TGTGCCAGCAGCTCTTTTCCGGGGGGGAACACCGGGGAGCTGTTTTTT.

The rearrangement uses TRBV14 and TRBJ1-2; D is perhaps TRBD1 (6 bases). Between the trimmed V and J ends, which lost 0 bases and 3 bases, there was a span of 11 bases. Germline V gives CDR1 SGHDN, CDR2 FVKESK. This CDR3 region has 15 residues. Here the CDR3 reads CASSQDEGGYYGYTF. Here the CDR3 DNA reads TGTGCCAGCAGCCAAGATGAGGGGGGTTACTATGGCTACACCTTC.

This clone qualifies as medium-sized. The V and J genes are TRBV15 and TRBJ1-1; D unclear. This CDR3 spans 15 amino acids. Per the germline V gene, CDR1 is LNHNV and CDR2 is YYDKDF (reference sequence). The V end lost 0 bases, the J end lost 2 bases, and 10 bases lay between the germline ends. In nucleotides, the CDR3 is TGTGCCACCAGCAGAGATAGGGCGCCAAACACTGAAGCTTTCTTT. The encoded protein is CATSRDRAPNTEAFF.

The V and J genes are TRBV28 and TRBJ2-7; 7 bases map to TRBD1. There are 13 residues in the CDR3. V lost 4 bases to trimming and J lost 5 bases; unmatched junction nucleotides: 5. CDR1 MDHEN and CDR2 SYDVKM come from the germline V gene. The CDR3 nucleotides are TGTGCCAGCAGTTCAGACAGGGCAGACGAGCAGTACTTC. It codes for CASSSDRADEQYF.

This clone was counted between two and nine times. V gene TRBV9 combines with J gene TRBJ2-1; 13 bases fit TRBD2. The CDR3 spans 15 residues. The V and J ends lost 4 bases and 10 bases, in that order; junction bases with no gene match: 8. Germline values: CDR1 SGDLS, CDR2 YYNGEE. The CDR3 DNA reads as TGTGCCAGCAGCCCCTGGACTAGCGGGGGCCGGGAGCAGTTCTTC. Its protein is CASSPWTSGGREQFF. The full variable domain, its missing parts supplied by reference TRBV9 and TRBJ2-1, is DSGVTQTPKHLITATGQRVTLRCSPRSGDLSVYWYQQSLDQGLQFLIQYYNGEERAKGNILERFSAQQFPDLHSELNLSSLELGDSALYFCASSPWTSGGREQFFGPGTRLTVL.

A single count supports this clone. The chain joins TRBV6-5 to TRBJ2-2; D perhaps matches TRBD1 (5 bases). This CDR3 is built from 14 residues. Germline CDR1 and CDR2: MNHEY and SVGAGI. Trimming stripped 0 bases from V and 5 bases from J, with 7 bases between. The chain's CDR3 is CASSYSQGTGELFF. Here the CDR3 DNA reads TGTGCCAGCAGTTACTCGCAGGGAACCGGGGAGCTGTTTTTT.

The chain has TRBV4-1 and TRBJ2-1; D is unclear. The V and J ends lost 4 bases and 4 bases respectively, with 11 bases between them. The CDR3 has 14 amino acids. CDR1 is MGHRA and CDR2 is YSYEKL in the germline V gene. Written as DNA, the CDR3 is TGCGCCAGCAGCCGTATAGGCGATTACAATGAGCAGTTCTTC. Protein: CASSRIGDYNEQFF.

The gene calls are TRBV11-1 and TRBJ2-1; TRBD2 agrees at 7 bases. Germline V gene data show CDR1 as SGHAT and CDR2 as FQDESV (reference sequence). V trimming: 0 bases; J trimming: 1 base; junction bases outside the gene matches: 12. CDR3 length: 19 amino acids. CDR3 DNA sequence: TGTGCCAGCAGCTTAGCGTATAGCCGGGAGGTTGGGTCCTACAATGAGCAGTTCTTC. Its translation: CASSLAYSREVGSYNEQFF. Complete variable domain (other parts from reference TRBV11-1 and TRBJ2-1): EAEVAQSPRYKITEKSQAVAFWCDPISGHATLYWYRQILGQGPELLVQFQDESVVDDSQLPKDRFSAERLKGVDSTLKIQPAELGDSAMYLCASSLAYSREVGSYNEQFFGPGTRLTVL.

In this sample, this clone turned up a few times. The chain carries TRBV28 and TRBJ1-1; 8 nucleotides line up with TRBD1. The CDR3 extends over 13 amino acids. V lost 5 bases and J lost 5; bases outside the gene matches: 4. From germline, CDR1 is MDHEN and CDR2 SYDVKM. The DNA of the CDR3 is TGTGCCAGCAGTCCCAGGGGGCGGACTGAAGCTTTCTTT. Residues: CASSPRGRTEAFF.

The sample holds one count of this clone. The V call is TRBV28, the J call TRBJ2-5, with 10 bases aligning to TRBD1. V was pared by 4 bases and J by 5 bases, with 4 bases of the junction left unmatched. The CDR3 contains 14 residues. Germline values: CDR1 MDHEN, CDR2 SYDVKM. The chain's CDR3 is CASSSDRGEETQYF. CDR3 sequence (DNA): TGTGCCAGCAGTTCGGACAGGGGGGAGGAGACCCAGTACTTC.

The V gene is TRBV28, the J gene TRBJ2-2, with D possibly being TRBD1 or TRBD2 (5 bases each). V was pared by 6 bases and J by 6 bases, with 14 bases between. The CDR3 runs 14 residues. From germline, CDR1 is MDHEN and CDR2 SYDVKM. The DNA of the CDR3 is TGTGCCAGCAGCACCCGGTTGGGGGCCGGGGAGCTGTTTTTT. Protein sequence: CASSTRLGAGELFF.

This clone was observed a handful of times. The chain links TRBV10-2 to TRBJ2-7; TRBD2 might be the D (6 bases). The V gene lost 6 bases and the J gene lost 2 bases, with 20 bases spanning the gap. CDR1 is WSHSY and CDR2 is SAAADI in the germline V gene. The CDR3 sequence is 16 residues long. CDR3 nucleotide sequence: TGCGCCAGCAGGGGGGGATGGGGCAAGGGTACCTACGAGCAGTACTTC. Encoded protein: CASRGGWGKGTYEQYF.

This sequence joins TRBV27 and TRBJ2-2; D ambiguous. Trimming shortened V by 2 bases and J by 5 bases, and 9 bases separated the two germline ends. The CDR3 is 14 residues long. The germline gives CDR1 MNHEY, CDR2 SMNVEV (reference sequence). The CDR3 DNA reads TGTGCCAGCAGTTTACAGCGATGGACCGGGGAGCTGTTTTTT. It specifies CASSLQRWTGELFF.

This chain joins TRBV28 and TRBJ1-2, with D perhaps matching TRBD1 (5 bases). The germline V gene encodes CDR1 MDHEN and CDR2 SYDVKM. V was shortened by 3 bases and J by 4 bases, with 9 bases between the two germline ends. The CDR3 is 13 residues long. CDR3 loop: CASSLGGSYGYTF. CDR3 sequence (DNA): TGTGCCAGCAGTTTGGGGGGTAGCTATGGCTACACCTTC.

The V gene is TRBV27, the J gene TRBJ2-7, with 9 bases that match TRBD1. The ends lost 6 bases at V and 3 bases at J; junction bases unmatched: 6. This CDR3 comprises 14 residues. Germline values: CDR1 MNHEY, CDR2 SMNVEV (reference sequence). In DNA form, the CDR3 reads TGTGCCAGCAGGCCACAGGGGGCCAACTACGAGCAGTACTTC. Translated, it gives CASRPQGANYEQYF.

This clone appeared a few times. The chain uses TRBV27 and TRBJ2-7; D gene ambiguous. The V and J ends lost 2 bases and 3 bases respectively, with 8 bases between them. CDR3 length: 13 amino acids. Germline CDR1 reads MNHEY; CDR2 reads SMNVEV (reference sequence). The CDR3 reads CASSLRALYEQYF. The DNA for the CDR3 is TGTGCCAGCAGTTTACGGGCCCTCTACGAGCAGTACTTC.